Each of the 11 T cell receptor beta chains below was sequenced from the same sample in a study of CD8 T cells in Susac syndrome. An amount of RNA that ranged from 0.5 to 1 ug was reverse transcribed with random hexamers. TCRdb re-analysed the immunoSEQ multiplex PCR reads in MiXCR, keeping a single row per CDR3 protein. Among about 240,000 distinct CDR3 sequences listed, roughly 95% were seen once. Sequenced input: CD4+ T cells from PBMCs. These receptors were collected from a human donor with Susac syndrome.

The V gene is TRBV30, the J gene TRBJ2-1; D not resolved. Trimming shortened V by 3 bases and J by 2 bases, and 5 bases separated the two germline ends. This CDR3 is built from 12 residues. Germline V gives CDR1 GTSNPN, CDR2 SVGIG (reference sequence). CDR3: CAWRRPYNEQFF. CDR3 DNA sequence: TGTGCCTGGAGGAGACCCTACAATGAGCAGTTCTTC. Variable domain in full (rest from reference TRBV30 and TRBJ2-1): SQTIHQWPATLVQPVGSPLSLECTVEGTSNPNLYWYRQAAGRGLQLLFYSVGIGQISSEVPQNLSASRPQDRQFILSSKKLLLSDSGFYLCAWRRPYNEQFFGPGTRLTVL.

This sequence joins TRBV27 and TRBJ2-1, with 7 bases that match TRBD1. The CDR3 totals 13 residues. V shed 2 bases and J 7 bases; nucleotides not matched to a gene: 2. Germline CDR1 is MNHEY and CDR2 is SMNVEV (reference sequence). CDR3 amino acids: CASSLETGNEQFF. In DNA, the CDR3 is TGTGCCAGCAGTTTAGAGACAGGGAATGAGCAGTTCTTC.

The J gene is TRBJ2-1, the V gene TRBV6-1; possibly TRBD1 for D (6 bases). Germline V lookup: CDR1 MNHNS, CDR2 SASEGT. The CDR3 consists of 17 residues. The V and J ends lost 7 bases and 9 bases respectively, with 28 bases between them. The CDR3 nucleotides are TGTGCCAGCACCGTACCCGAGGGGGTACAGGGCCGGGGTGAGCAGTTCTTC. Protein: CASTVPEGVQGRGEQFF.

This CDR3 reads CASSLAEVAKNIQYF. In nucleotides, the CDR3 is TGTGCCAGCAGCTTAGCCGAGGTAGCCAAAAACATTCAGTACTTC. The rearrangement joins TRBV7-9 to TRBJ2-4; D is unclear. Germline lookup yields CDR1 SEHNR and CDR2 FQNEAQ (reference sequence). Trimming cost V 0 bases and J 0 bases, with 6 bases left between them. The CDR3 totals 15 residues.

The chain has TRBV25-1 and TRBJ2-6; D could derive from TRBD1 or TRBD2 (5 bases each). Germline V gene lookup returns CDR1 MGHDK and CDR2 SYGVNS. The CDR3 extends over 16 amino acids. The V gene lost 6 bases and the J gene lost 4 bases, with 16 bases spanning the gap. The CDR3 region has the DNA TGTGCCAGCAGCGGCATTGGGGGTGGCGGGGCCAACGTCCTGACTTTC. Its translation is CASSGIGGGGANVLTF.

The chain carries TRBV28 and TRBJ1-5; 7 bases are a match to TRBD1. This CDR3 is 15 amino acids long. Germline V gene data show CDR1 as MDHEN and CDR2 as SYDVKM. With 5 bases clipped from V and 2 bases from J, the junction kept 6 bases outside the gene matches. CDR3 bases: TGTGCCAGCAGTCTTCCCACAGGGGGCAATCAGCCCCAGCATTTT. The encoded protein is CASSLPTGGNQPQHF.

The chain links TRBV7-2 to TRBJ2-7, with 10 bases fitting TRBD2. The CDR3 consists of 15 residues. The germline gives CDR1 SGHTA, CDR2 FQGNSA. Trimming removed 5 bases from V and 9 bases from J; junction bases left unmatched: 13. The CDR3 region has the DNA TGTGCCAGCAGCCCAGACTTAGCGGGAGGCGGAAGGCAGTACTTC. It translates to CASSPDLAGGGRQYF.

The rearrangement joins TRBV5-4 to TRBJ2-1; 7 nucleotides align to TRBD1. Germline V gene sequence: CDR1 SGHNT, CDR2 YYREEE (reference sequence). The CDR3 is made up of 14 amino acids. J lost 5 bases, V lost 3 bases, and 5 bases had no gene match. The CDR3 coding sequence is TGTGCCAGCAGCTGGAGAGACAGGGACAATGAGCAGTTCTTC. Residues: CASSWRDRDNEQFF.

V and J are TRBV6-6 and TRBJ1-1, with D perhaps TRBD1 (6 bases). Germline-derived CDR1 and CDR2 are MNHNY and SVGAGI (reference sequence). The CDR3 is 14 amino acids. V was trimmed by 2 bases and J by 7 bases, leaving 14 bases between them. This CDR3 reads CASSYRSGGGEAFF. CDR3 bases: TGTGCCAGCAGTTACCGATCCGGGGGCGGTGAAGCTTTCTTT.

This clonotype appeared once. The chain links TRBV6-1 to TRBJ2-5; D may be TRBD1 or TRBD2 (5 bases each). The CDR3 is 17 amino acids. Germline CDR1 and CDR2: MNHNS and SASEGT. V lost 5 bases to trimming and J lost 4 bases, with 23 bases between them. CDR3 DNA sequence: TGTGCCAGCAGTAGCCCCGCCCAGACAGCCGGGACAGAGACCCAGTACTTC. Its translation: CASSSPAQTAGTETQYF.

CDR3 amino acids: CASSPGDRDNEKLFF. CDR3 in DNA: TGCGCCAGCAGCCCTGGGGACAGGGATAATGAAAAACTGTTTTTT. The V and J genes are TRBV4-1 and TRBJ1-4; 9 bases are a match to TRBD1. This CDR3 has 15 amino acids. V lost 4 bases, J lost 4 bases, and 4 bases stayed unmatched. Germline V gives CDR1 MGHRA, CDR2 YSYEKL.